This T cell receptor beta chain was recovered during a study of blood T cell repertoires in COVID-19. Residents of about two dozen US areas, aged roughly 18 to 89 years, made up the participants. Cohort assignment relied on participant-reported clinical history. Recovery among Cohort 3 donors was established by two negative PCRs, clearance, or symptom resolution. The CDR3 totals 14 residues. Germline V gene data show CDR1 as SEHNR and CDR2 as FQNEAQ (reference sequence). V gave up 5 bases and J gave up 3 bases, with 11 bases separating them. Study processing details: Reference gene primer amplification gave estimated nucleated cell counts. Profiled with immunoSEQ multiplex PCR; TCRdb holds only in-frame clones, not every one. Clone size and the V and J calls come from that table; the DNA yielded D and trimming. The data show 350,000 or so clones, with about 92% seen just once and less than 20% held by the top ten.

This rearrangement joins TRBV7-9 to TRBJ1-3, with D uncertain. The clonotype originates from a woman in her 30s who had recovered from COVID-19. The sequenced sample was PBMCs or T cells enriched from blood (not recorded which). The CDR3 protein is CASSPTGFGNTIYF. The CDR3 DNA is TGTGCCAGCAGCCCGACGGGGTTTGGAAACACCATATATTTT.